These T cell receptor beta chains were read from a single sample in a study of OX40 agonist ivuxolimab in advanced cancers. Here immunoSEQ multiplex PCR was the method, and the copy in TCRdb shows in-frame clones only, minus some. The sample includes 60,000 to 75,000 clones, about 90% of them seen just once. Sample: CD4+ or CD8+ T cells sorted from blood, taken in a trial of the OX40 agonist ivuxolimab. These receptors were taken from an adult with an advanced solid tumor such as melanoma, head and neck, liver or kidney cancer. CDR3s leave out the opening cysteine and the closing phenylalanine or tryptophan.

TRBJ2-7,TRBV7-2,ASSFLAGVGEQY
TRBJ2-7,TRBV6-5,ASSLGGWYEQY
TRBJ2-1,TRBV20-1,SVDNEQF
TRBJ2-3,TRBV19,ASKKREPDTQY
TRBJ2-7,TRBV2,ASSATSGTTYEQY
TRBJ2-1,TRBV5-1,ASSFRDEQF
TRBJ2-3,TRBV2,ARRGQATDTQY
TRBJ2-3,TRBV6-5,ASSYSVWETDTQY
TRBJ1-5,TRBV7-2,ASSFAGRELQPQH
TRBJ2-7,TRBV4-2,ASSQGTSGRIPEQY
TRBJ2-7,TRBV5-6,ASSRQGILRYEQY
TRBJ1-5,TRBV6-6,ASSYRENQPQH
TRBJ1-3,TRBV6-1,ASSEQGFGNTIY
TRBJ2-2,TRBV5-1,ASSFGQTLFGELF
TRBJ1-5,TRBV28,ASTGTGGGHQPQH
TRBJ2-2,TRBV5-1,ASSTGTSGRTGELF